This T cell receptor beta chain was captured in a study of T cell responses to AZD1222 COVID-19 vaccine. From germline, CDR1 is LGHNT and CDR2 FRNRAP. V dropped 8 bases and J dropped 8 bases, with 18 bases sitting between them. This CDR3 spans 14 amino acids. Clones were read by immunoSEQ multiplex PCR, and TCRdb kept only the in-frame ones, dropping some. The table includes 150,000 to 200,000 clones, about 92% detected once. The study's findings and limits: The number of AZD1222 recipients seropositive at baseline was only 5 to 7.

For this clone: The antigen remains unidentified.

The material was peripheral blood, obtained on day 0 of AZD1222 vaccination. This chain joins TRBV12-5 and TRBJ1-4; tentative D call: TRBD1 (5 bases). The sequence was obtained from an adult in good health. The CDR3: CASRTQGLGEKLFF. The CDR3 DNA sequence: TGTGCTAGTCGTACCCAGGGACTTGGGGAAAAACTGTTTTTT.